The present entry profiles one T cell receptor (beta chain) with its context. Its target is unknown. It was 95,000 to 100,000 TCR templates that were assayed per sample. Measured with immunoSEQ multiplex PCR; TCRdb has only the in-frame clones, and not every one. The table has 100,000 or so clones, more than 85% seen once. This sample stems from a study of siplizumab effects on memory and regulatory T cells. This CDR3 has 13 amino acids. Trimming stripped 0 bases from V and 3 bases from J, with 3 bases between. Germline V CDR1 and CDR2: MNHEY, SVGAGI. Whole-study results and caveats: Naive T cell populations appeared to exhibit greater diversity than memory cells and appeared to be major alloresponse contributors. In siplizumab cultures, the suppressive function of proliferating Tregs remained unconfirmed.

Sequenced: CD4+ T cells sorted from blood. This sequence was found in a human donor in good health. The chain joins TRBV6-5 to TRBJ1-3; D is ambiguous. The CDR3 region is CASSYSSGNTIYF. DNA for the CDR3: TGTGCCAGCAGTTACTCTAGTGGAAACACCATATATTTT.